The 15 T cell receptor beta chains below all came from one sample that was sequenced in a study of shared T cell receptors in the human thymus. TCRdb's copy holds only in-frame clones and misses some; the assay was immunoSEQ multiplex PCR. The sample has hundreds of thousands of clones, around 87% seen once; the top ten hold 0.0094%. These data are also associated with another study on human thymus T cells.

The specimen was thymocytes. The receptors derive from a boy younger than two with a congenital heart defect.

This rearrangement joins TRBV4-3 to TRBJ2-3; D ambiguous. This CDR3 is 13 amino acids long. V was shortened by 0 bases and J by 4 bases, with 5 bases between the two germline ends. The germline V gene encodes CDR1 LGHNA and CDR2 YSLEER. CDR3 loop: CASSQDHPDTQYF. The CDR3, as DNA: TGCGCCAGCAGCCAAGATCATCCAGATACGCAGTATTTT.

The chain has TRBV30 and TRBJ1-5; 9 nucleotides line up with TRBD1. The J segment lost 1 base and the V segment lost 1 base, leaving 5 bases of the junction unmatched. Looked up from germline, CDR1 is GTSNPN and CDR2 is SVGIG (reference sequence). The CDR3 is 16 amino acids. CDR3 nucleotide sequence: TGTGCCTGGAGTGGGACAGGGGTTTGGAGCAATCAGCCCCAGCATTTT. As protein: CAWSGTGVWSNQPQHF.

The rearrangement uses TRBV28 and TRBJ2-5, with D maybe TRBD1 (6 bases). The CDR3 covers 15 residues. V was pared by 4 bases and J by 2 bases, with 14 bases between. Germline CDR1 reads MDHEN; CDR2 reads SYDVKM. The CDR3: CASSYWTAQQETQYF. The CDR3 DNA follows: TGTGCCAGCAGTTACTGGACAGCGCAACAAGAGACCCAGTACTTC.

The V call is TRBV5-6, the J call TRBJ1-2, with D possibly matching TRBD1 (6 bases). This CDR3 has 15 amino acids. Trimming left V 3 bases short and J 4 bases short, with 16 bases between. Germline CDR1 reads SGHDT; CDR2 reads YYEEEE. CDR3 coding DNA: TGTGCCAGCAGCTGCATGCCGGGACATCGCTATGGCTACACCTTC. It translates to CASSCMPGHRYGYTF.

This clone was found once. The rearrangement uses TRBV11-3 and TRBJ2-7; possible D gene TRBD1, 6 bases. Trimming removed 4 bases from V and 5 bases from J, with 15 bases in between. The CDR3 spans 14 residues. Germline CDR1 and CDR2: SGHNT and YENEEA. DNA for the CDR3: TGTGCCAGCAGCTCAGGGGTAGGGGGAAACGAGCAGTACTTC. Protein product: CASSSGVGGNEQYF.

The chain is built from TRBV5-1 and TRBJ1-4; tentatively, D is TRBD1 (5 bases). CDR1 and CDR2 (germline): SGHRS, YFSETQ. The CDR3 sequence is 16 residues long. Trimming took off 0 bases at V and 0 bases at J, with 9 bases between the two ends. Here the CDR3 reads CASSLASGATNEKLFF. The CDR3, as DNA: TGCGCCAGCAGCTTGGCCTCGGGGGCAACTAATGAAAAACTGTTTTTT.

V and J are TRBV30 and TRBJ1-5; D is unclear. CDR3 length equals 12 residues. Germline V gives CDR1 GTSNPN, CDR2 SVGIG (reference sequence). V shed 5 bases and J shed 6 bases, with 11 bases lying between them. The CDR3 is CAWGRPAQPQHF. In DNA form, the CDR3 reads TGTGCCTGGGGGAGGCCGGCTCAGCCCCAGCATTTT.

V usage is TRBV4-3 and J usage is TRBJ2-1, with D unclear. The V end lost 0 bases, the J end lost 2 bases, and 11 bases lay between the germline ends. The CDR3 contains 16 residues. CDR1 and CDR2 (germline): LGHNA, YSLEER. CDR3 nucleotide sequence: TGCGCCAGCAGCCAAGAGTGGCAGGCACCCTACAATGAGCAGTTCTTC. Residues: CASSQEWQAPYNEQFF.

The chain carries TRBV12-5 and TRBJ2-1; 9 positions match TRBD2. Per the germline V gene, CDR1 is LGHNT and CDR2 is FRNRAP. V dropped 2 bases and J dropped 4; count of bases not matched to a gene: 15. This CDR3 is built from 19 residues. The CDR3 nucleotides read TGTGCTAGTGGTTTGTCCATACCCCCTCAGCGGGAGGCGTACAATGAGCAGTTCTTC. The encoded protein is CASGLSIPPQREAYNEQFF.

J is TRBJ2-5 and V is TRBV6-5; TRBD2 matches at 9 bases. The CDR3 totals 14 residues. V was clipped by 5 bases and J by 7 bases; unmatched bases: 8. Germline values: CDR1 MNHEY, CDR2 SVGAGI. In DNA, the CDR3 is TGTGCCAGCAGTCTAGCGGGGACATATGGGACCCAGTACTTC. It translates to CASSLAGTYGTQYF.

The chain couples TRBV19 to TRBJ2-7, with TRBD1 matching 9 bases. The V and J ends lost 9 bases and 3 bases, in that order; junction bases with no gene match: 15. The CDR3 consists of 16 residues. Germline V gives CDR1 LNHDA, CDR2 SQIVND (reference sequence). CDR3 amino acids: CASSFPDRTGDYEQYF. As DNA, the CDR3 is TGTGCCAGCTCTTTTCCCGATCGGACAGGGGACTACGAGCAGTACTTC.

V gene TRBV19 combines with J gene TRBJ2-5; 12 nucleotides match TRBD1. This CDR3 is 16 amino acids long. The germline V gene has CDR1 LNHDA and CDR2 SQIVND (reference sequence). Trimming took 3 bases from V and 5 from J; bases not matched to a gene: 7. CDR3 sequence reads: CASSIPRDRGLETQYF. CDR3 DNA: TGTGCCAGTAGTATCCCCCGGGACAGGGGGCTGGAGACCCAGTACTTC.

The V gene is TRBV2, the J gene TRBJ1-2, with D possibly TRBD1 on 6 matching bases. Germline V gives CDR1 SNHLY, CDR2 FYNNEI. The V end was cut by 6 bases, the J end by 3 bases, with 23 bases between. There are 17 residues in the CDR3. This CDR3 reads CASRRSGGPGGHYGYTF. Written as DNA, the CDR3 is TGTGCCAGCAGGAGAAGCGGGGGTCCTGGGGGCCACTATGGCTACACCTTC. Drawing the rest from reference TRBV2 and TRBJ1-2, the complete variable domain is EPEVTQTPSHQVTQMGQEVILRCVPISNHLYFYWYRQILGQKVEFLVSFYNNEISEKSEIFDDQFSVERPDGSNFTLKIRSTKLEDSAMYFCASRRSGGPGGHYGYTFGSGTRLTVV.

The chain joins TRBV4-1 to TRBJ1-2, with 11 bases lining up with TRBD1. Trimming took 4 bases from V and 10 from J; bases not matched to a gene: 5. Germline-derived CDR1 and CDR2 are MGHRA and YSYEKL. The CDR3 is 13 residues long. The chain's CDR3 is CASSPGQGVPYTF. The CDR3 region has the DNA TGCGCCAGCAGCCCGGGACAGGGGGTCCCCTACACCTTC.

This chain uses TRBV29-1 with TRBJ2-3; 14 bases agree with TRBD2. J gave up 8 bases and V 4 bases, and 14 bases lay outside the gene matches. Germline V gene sequence: CDR1 SQVTM, CDR2 ANQGSEA. There are 17 residues in the CDR3. CDR3 sequence: CSVAKGRLAGGPVTQYF. The CDR3, as DNA: TGCAGCGTTGCCAAGGGAAGACTAGCGGGAGGGCCTGTTACGCAGTATTTT.